Here is one TCR beta chain with its context. The antigen is unknown. This entry belongs to a study of cytomegalovirus exposure and HLA in healthy donors. The CDR3 length is 11 residues. CDR1 and CDR2 (germline): ENHRY, SYGVKD. The germline V and J ends were trimmed by 3 bases and 6 bases, with 5 bases remaining between them. Study-level points and caveats: The TCR clusters that emerged in the first cohort tended, a later analysis found, to co-occur in the approximately 120 validation repertoires.

The assay was immunoSEQ multiplex PCR, and TCRdb's table has in-frame clones only and misses some. The sample has roughly 350,000 clones, 86% seen once. The chain carries TRBV10-3 and TRBJ1-2; no clear D gene. Source material: PBMCs. The sequence was obtained from a woman in her late teens or twenties in good health and CMV-seronegative. The CDR3 DNA follows: TGTGCCATCAGTGATCCGGATGGCTACACCTTC. Amino acids: CAISDPDGYTF.